This TCR beta chain derives from a study of preoperative IRX-2 immunotherapy in early breast cancer. Germline-derived CDR1 and CDR2 are MDHEN and SYDVKM. The ends lost 10 bases at V and 7 bases at J; junction bases unmatched: 9. The CDR3 has 12 residues. Indicated treatment: preoperative locoregional IRX-2 cytokine immunotherapy. TCRdb's copy holds only in-frame clones and misses some; the assay was immunoSEQ multiplex PCR. The sample shows 3,000 to 4,000 clones, more than 70% of them seen only once. The source material was tumor tissue, sampled before IRX-2 immunotherapy. The receptor was derived from a human donor with breast cancer. The chain combines TRBV28 with TRBJ1-1, with 7 nucleotides matching TRBD1. The CDR3 spells CAIRQGAIEAFF. CDR3 nucleotides: TGTGCCATTAGACAGGGAGCCATTGAAGCTTTCTTT.